This T cell receptor beta chain was identified in a study of vaccination effects on CD4 cells after COVID-19. V trimming: 3 bases; J trimming: 10 bases; junction bases outside the gene matches: 7. This CDR3 region has 15 residues. From germline, CDR1 is ENHRY and CDR2 SYGVKD. Expansion of antigen-specific CD4+ T cells with viral peptide pools was carried out by the ViraFEST assay before sequencing. Isolating CD4+ T cells followed ten to eleven days of culture. The cohort was immunized with two doses of either the BNT162b2 or mRNA-1273 vaccine. People in the vaccine group had not been infected with SARS-CoV-2 before, and their nucleocapsid antibodies were negative. Fresh IL-2-containing medium replaced half the medium on days 3 and 7. TCRdb's table, derived via immunoSEQ multiplex PCR, lists solely in-frame clones and lacks some. The table lists approximately 70,000 clones, about 80% of them singletons.

A remark on this clone: Its antigen is undetermined.

Study results and limitations: Cross-reaction with common cold coronaviruses was seen in only 1 of 255 vaccine-induced clones from healthy vaccinees.

Sequenced here: CD4+ T cells from PBMCs cultured with HCoV-OC43 spike peptides, sampled after COVID-19 vaccination. The subset: HCoV-OC43 spike overlapping peptide pool stimulation. The chain uses TRBV10-3 and TRBJ1-6, with 9 bases lining up with TRBD1. The TCR sequence derives from a human donor who received a COVID-19 vaccine. The CDR3 sequence: CAISETTGGGSPLHF. CDR3 nucleotides: TGTGCCATCAGTGAAACGACAGGGGGAGGATCACCCCTCCACTTT.